This T cell receptor beta chain came from a study of cytomegalovirus exposure and HLA in healthy donors (dated by TCRdb to the late 2010s). Turning to the overall study: In an earlier analysis of approximately 640 of the donors, 250 to 350 Gb of sequence data and 90 million to 120 million unique TCR beta sequences from 180 million or so T cells were reported. About 280 gigabases of sequencing data and tens of millions of unique TCR sequences made up an early release that covered fewer than 650 HLA-typed donors. The genetic ancestry cluster associated with self-reported Caucasian donors included about 84% of the approximately 400 genotyped donors. The study was designed to test whether signatures of past pathogen exposure could be identified by cataloging public T cell receptors. Using immunosequencing, the study profiled T cell repertoires from around 670 subjects and related those repertoires to cytomegalovirus serostatus. In addition to the first cohort of 666 subjects, a separate validation cohort of approximately 110 different subjects was used. The study combined high-throughput TCR immunosequencing, statistical association of individual TCRs with disease status, and machine learning to predict cytomegalovirus infection status. A later analysis re-analyzed previously published TCR beta repertoires from 550 to 700 donors and added high-resolution HLA genotyping to study TCR occurrence patterns. The later analysis used no new phenotypic data to find candidate immune exposures, relying instead on TCR beta sequences and their occurrence across donors. In an earlier analysis of 587 of the donors, high-throughput TCR beta sequencing was used to judge whether each TCR beta V gene segment behaved as functional or pseudogenic. Donor age, sex, ethnicity and CMV serostatus were compiled alongside the repertoire data. A later genetic analysis used genome-wide SNP genotypes for about 65% of the roughly 670 donors, treating that subset as a discovery cohort. All discovery cohort repertoires had been generated using a single sequencing platform. HLA typing included class I and class II loci at four-digit resolution. Typing coverage varied by locus: 629-630 donors for A, B, C, DRB1 and DQB1; more than 500 for DQA1; over 600 for DPA1; 450 to 480 for DPB1. Roughly five DR-DQ haplotypes were handled as single units for association and clustering because linkage in the cohort was strong. On average, approximately 250,000 unique TCR beta nucleotide sequences were sequenced per donor among several hundred genotyped donors of the cohort, with roughly 18% of those sequences being non-productive.

The cohort comprised fewer than 750 healthy bone marrow donors. Cohort members were all nominally healthy when sampled, although unrecorded immune exposures were likely present. The donor was CMV seropositive and was included in the group of some 290 seropositive cohort members. A peripheral blood sample was collected from each donor, and TCR beta sequencing was performed on peripheral blood mononuclear cells. Genomic DNA was extracted from the blood cell samples with the Qiagen DNeasy Blood Extraction Kit. Here is what the overall study found, with its caveats: A cluster of highly shared sequence variants was judged likely to represent a technical artifact of the sequencing pipeline. Assigning TCR associations to individual alleles was difficult when HLA alleles, especially DR and DQ, strongly co-occurred. Correlated functional status among segregating V segments might be attributable to linkage disequilibrium, but an unknown experimental factor could not be ruled out. This cohort had only TCR beta chains sequenced, and the lack of alpha or paired-chain data limited which features could be detected. Broadly in line with IMGT annotations, most TCR beta V segments showed up in productive rearrangements about 87% or about 30% of the time in an earlier analysis of under 700 of the donors. Most CMV-associated TCR beta chains appeared to be HLA-restricted in a later analysis, and the HLA associations seemed to be driven largely by CMV exposure. In a later analysis, HLA-associated TCR beta chains showed more clonal expansion and lower generation probabilities than non-associated chains that were equally common. Most TCR sequences were observed very rarely across donors, whereas some public TCRs were present in many individuals. Sequencing depth was assumed to be roughly uniform across donors in the presence/absence analyses, though that assumption may not hold. Because counts were too low, about 18 rarely observed V segments, including chromosome 9 orphons, were excluded from the earlier analysis of about 500 of the donors. V-gene and J-gene trimming of TCR beta chains was associated with a missense DCLRE1C variant in a later genetic analysis, and the association was replicated in an independent cohort. The classifier was reported to diagnose cytomegalovirus status with high specificity and sensitivity in both the original cohort and the validation cohort. A further reported finding was that TCR beta sequences accurately predicted the HLA-A and HLA-B alleles for most subjects in the first cohort. A few of the identified cytomegalovirus-associated TCR beta chains were confirmed in vitro to be specific for cytomegalovirus antigens. According to a later analysis, parvovirus B19, influenza, CMV and Epstein-Barr virus appeared linked to several top co-occurrence clusters. It was suggested by the authors that the approach could potentially be generalized to other disease states and immunological phenotypes. Specific HLA alleles were associated with some 15,000 TCR beta sequences at a false discovery rate of 0.05 in a later analysis. Because some donors lacked HLA typing at each locus, the association tests relied only on the typed subset. A later genetic analysis reported fewer N-insertions in productive TCRs among donors in an Asian-associated ancestry cluster than the roughly 620-donor mean. For the cohort, immune exposure information was limited to CMV serostatus. In a later analysis, the rate of TCR association differed among HLA loci, with DRB1 alleles having the most associated TCRs and HLA-C alleles having the fewest. The study gave a list of some 150 TCR beta chains associated with cytomegalovirus. Some IMGT-functional V segments, including TRBV6-2 and TRBV6-3, could not be told apart with the 87-base-pair reads, so those segments were excluded.

Libraries were made using the immunoSEQ multiplex PCR assay. A mixture of 60 forward primers for TCR Vbeta segments and 13 reverse primers for TCR Jbeta segments was used in the multiplex PCR. The CDR3 region of rearranged TCR beta genes was amplified from genomic DNA by a multiplex PCR assay. The amplified TCR beta libraries were sequenced on the Illumina HiSeq System as 87-base-pair reads. As for the original processing: Across the 670 or so repertoires, a later analysis counted approximately 75 million unique TCR beta chains, around 10 million of which were shared by at least two donors. To remove PCR and sequencing errors, raw reads were error-corrected and collapsed into unique sequences using a nearest-neighbor algorithm that merged closely related sequences. To assign V, D and J gene segments, CDR3 sequences were aligned to IMGT reference sequences. Each retained sequence needed at least a six-nucleotide match to both a V gene segment and a J gene segment. Rearrangements were classified as productive when the CDR3 lacked stop codons and remained in frame with V and J, and all other rearrangements were classified as non-productive. Following IMGT convention, CDR3 was defined as the stretch from the second conserved V-encoded cysteine up to the conserved J-encoded phenylalanine. The earlier analysis of around 640 of the donors excluded sequences that lacked an unambiguous match to a single V gene segment. In an earlier analysis of roughly 600 of the donors, a V segment was called functional when productive rearrangements were above 56.7%, and segregating when the standard deviation between donors exceeded 5%. A statistical classification framework was developed to diagnose cytomegalovirus status using the catalog of TCR beta chain sequences. A later analysis assigned V and J genes by comparing TCR nucleotide sequences with IMGT/GENE-DB human TR gene sequences. Using the TCRdist pipeline, a later analysis assigned CDR3 sequences along with most-parsimonious VDJ recombination scenarios. A later analysis defined each TCR beta chain by its CDR3 amino acid sequence plus V-gene family, and excluded reads lacking a unique V-gene family. As a way to deal with suspected cross-contamination and a sequencing artifact, a later analysis dropped 450 to 600 nucleotide sequences that were highly shared and had low generation probability. In a later analysis, a clonal expansion index was calculated for each public chain from normalized within-repertoire ranks of inferred template counts. A later analysis computed generation probabilities with a VDJ recombination model fitted to out-of-frame rearrangements, and checked the results against IGoR. In a later analysis, TCR-TCR, TCR-HLA and TCR-CMV co-occurrence was scored with hypergeometric tests, and a repertoire-size bias correction was applied to TCR pairs. False discovery rates were estimated in a later analysis by permuting HLA or CMV assignments 20 times. In a later analysis, co-occurring TCRs were grouped using DBSCAN, and TCRdist sequence similarity was added for clustering within HLA-allele-positive subsets. Co-occurrence clustering excluded repertoires with fewer than 30,000 or more than 120,000 public chains, plus five with anomalous nucleotide sharing. TCRdb re-hosts the immuneACCESS table, in-frame sequences only. Its copies lack some clones; in the studies checked, an unresolved V gene accounts for under half of them, and the cause for the rest is not known. From that table come the V and J calls and clone size; the DNA was used to work out D and trimming. Recorded for this sample are approximately 80,000 clones; 70% to 80% of them occurred a single time. 20% to 25% of the sample is in the top ten clones.

The CDR3 runs 14 amino acids, cysteine and phenylalanine included. The read is trimmed to its CDR3 DNA, 42 bases read in frame from base 1. Deletion took 1 base off V and 5 bases off J, with a span of 9 bases between the germline ends. The germline V gene (reference sequence) supplies CDR1 LNHDA and CDR2 SQIVND. Concerning this clone: The antigen it binds to is not known. Base qualities are not provided; no much larger clone lies one nucleotide away.

This TCR was sampled from a man aged 25 to 40 in good health and CMV-seropositive. The rearrangement combines TRBV19 with TRBJ1-5, with the D gene not clear enough to name. Sequencing was performed on PBMCs. The CDR3 protein is CASSIGYRDQPQHF. The base sequence is TGTGCCAGTAGTATAGGGTATCGGGATCAGCCCCAGCATTTT.